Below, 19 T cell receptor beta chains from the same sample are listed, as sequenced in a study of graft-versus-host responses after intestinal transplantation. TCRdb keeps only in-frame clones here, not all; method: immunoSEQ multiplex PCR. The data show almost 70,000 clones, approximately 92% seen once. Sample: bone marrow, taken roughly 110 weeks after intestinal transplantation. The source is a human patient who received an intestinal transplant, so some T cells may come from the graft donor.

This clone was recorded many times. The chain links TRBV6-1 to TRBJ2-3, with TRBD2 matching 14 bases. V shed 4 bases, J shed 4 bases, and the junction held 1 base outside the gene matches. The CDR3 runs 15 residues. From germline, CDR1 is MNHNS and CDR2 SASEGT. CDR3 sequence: CASSGLAGGPDTQYF. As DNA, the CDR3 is TGTGCCAGCAGTGGACTAGCGGGAGGGCCAGATACGCAGTATTTT.

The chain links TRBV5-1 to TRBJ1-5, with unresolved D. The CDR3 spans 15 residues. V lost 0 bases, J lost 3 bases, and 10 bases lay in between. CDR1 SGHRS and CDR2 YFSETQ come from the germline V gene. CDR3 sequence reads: CASSLEGTLNQPQHF. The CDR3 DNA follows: TGCGCCAGCAGCTTGGAAGGTACCCTCAATCAGCCCCAGCATTTT. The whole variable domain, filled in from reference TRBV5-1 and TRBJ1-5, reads KAGVTQTPRYLIKTRGQQVTLSCSPISGHRSVSWYQQTPGQGLQFLFEYFSETQRNKGNFPGRFSGRQFSNSRSEMNVSTLELGDSALYLCASSLEGTLNQPQHFGDGTRLSIL.

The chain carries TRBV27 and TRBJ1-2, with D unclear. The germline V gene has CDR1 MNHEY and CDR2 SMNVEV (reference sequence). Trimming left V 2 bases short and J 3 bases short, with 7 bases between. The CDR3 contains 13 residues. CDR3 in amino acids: CASSLGSHYGYTF. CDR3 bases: TGTGCCAGCAGTTTAGGGTCCCACTATGGCTACACCTTC.

The CDR3 nucleotides read TGTGCCAGCAGCGGGACCCCTCTAGGGGTAAGCTACACCTTC. It yields the protein CASSGTPLGVSYTF. The chain joins TRBV7-9 to TRBJ1-2, with D perhaps TRBD1 (5 bases). CDR1 and CDR2 (germline): SEHNR, FQNEAQ (reference sequence). V was pared by 5 bases and J by 9 bases, with 19 bases between. This CDR3 region has 14 residues.

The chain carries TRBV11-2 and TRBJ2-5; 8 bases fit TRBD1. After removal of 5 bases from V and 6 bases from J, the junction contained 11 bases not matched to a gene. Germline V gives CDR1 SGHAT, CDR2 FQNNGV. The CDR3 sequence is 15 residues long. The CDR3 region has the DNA TGTGCCAGCAGCGCCGGACAGGGACGTGTGAAGACCCAGTACTTC. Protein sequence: CASSAGQGRVKTQYF.

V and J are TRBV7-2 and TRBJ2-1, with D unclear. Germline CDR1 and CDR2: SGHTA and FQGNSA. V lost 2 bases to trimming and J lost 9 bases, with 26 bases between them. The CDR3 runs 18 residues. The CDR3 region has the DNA TGTGCCAGCAGCTTACAGTGGCCACCCGTTGATCTAGGAGCTGAGCAGTTCTTC. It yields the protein CASSLQWPPVDLGAEQFF.

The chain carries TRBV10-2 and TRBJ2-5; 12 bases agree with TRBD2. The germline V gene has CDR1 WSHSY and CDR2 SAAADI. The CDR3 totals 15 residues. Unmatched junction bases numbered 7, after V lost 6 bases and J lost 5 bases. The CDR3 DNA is TGCGCCAGCAGGCCTAGCGGGGGGGGCGGGGAGACCCAGTACTTC. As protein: CASRPSGGGGETQYF.

This chain's CDR3 is CASSLVGTAVTNVLTF. Written as DNA, the CDR3 is TGTGCCAGCAGCTTGGTAGGGACAGCGGTAACCAACGTCCTGACTTTC. The chain couples TRBV11-1 to TRBJ2-6; TRBD1 aligns across 7 bases. The CDR3 is 16 amino acids. Germline loops: CDR1 SGHAT, CDR2 FQDESV (reference sequence). Trimming cost V 3 bases and J 8 bases; bases outside gene matches: 10.

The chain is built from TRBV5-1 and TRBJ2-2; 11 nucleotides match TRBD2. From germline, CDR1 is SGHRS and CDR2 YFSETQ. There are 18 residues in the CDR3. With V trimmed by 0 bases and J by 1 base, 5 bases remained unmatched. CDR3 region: CASSLGLAGIGNTGELFF. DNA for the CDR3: TGCGCCAGCAGCTTGGGACTAGCGGGAATAGGGAACACCGGGGAGCTGTTTTTT.

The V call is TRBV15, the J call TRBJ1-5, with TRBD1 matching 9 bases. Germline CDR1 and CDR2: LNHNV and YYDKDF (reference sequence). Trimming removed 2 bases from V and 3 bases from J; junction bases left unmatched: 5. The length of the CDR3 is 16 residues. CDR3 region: CATSRKGQGYNQPQHF. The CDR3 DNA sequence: TGTGCCACCAGCAGAAAAGGACAGGGGTACAATCAGCCCCAGCATTTT.

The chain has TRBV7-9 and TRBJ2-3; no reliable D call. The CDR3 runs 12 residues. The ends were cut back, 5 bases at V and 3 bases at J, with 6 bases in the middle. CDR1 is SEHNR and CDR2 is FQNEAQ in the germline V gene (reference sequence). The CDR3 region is CASSLHTDTQYF. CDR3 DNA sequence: TGTGCCAGCAGCCTACATACAGATACGCAGTATTTT.

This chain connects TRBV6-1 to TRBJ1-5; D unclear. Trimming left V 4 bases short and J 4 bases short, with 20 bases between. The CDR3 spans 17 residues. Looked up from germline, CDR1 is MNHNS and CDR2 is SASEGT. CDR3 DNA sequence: TGTGCCAGCAGTGCTGAAGGAGGAGTGCCCCGTAATCAGCCCCAGCATTTT. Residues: CASSAEGGVPRNQPQHF.

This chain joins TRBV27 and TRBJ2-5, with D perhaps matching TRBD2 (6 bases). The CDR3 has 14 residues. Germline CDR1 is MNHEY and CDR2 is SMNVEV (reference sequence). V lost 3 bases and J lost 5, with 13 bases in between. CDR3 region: CASSLAGPWETQYF. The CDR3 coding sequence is TGTGCCAGCAGTTTGGCGGGGCCCTGGGAGACCCAGTACTTC.

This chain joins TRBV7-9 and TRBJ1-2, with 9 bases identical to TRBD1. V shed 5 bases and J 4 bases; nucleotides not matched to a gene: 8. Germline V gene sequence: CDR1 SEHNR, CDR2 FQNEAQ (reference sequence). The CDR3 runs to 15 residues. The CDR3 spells CASSRKGQGPYGYTF. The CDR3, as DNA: TGTGCCAGCAGCCGTAAGGGACAGGGCCCCTATGGCTACACCTTC.

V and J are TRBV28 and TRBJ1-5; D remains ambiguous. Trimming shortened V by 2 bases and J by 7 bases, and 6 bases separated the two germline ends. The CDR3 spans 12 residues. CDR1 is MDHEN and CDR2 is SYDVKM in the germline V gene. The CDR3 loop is CASSLGQQPQHF. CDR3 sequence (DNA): TGTGCCAGCAGTTTAGGTCAACAGCCCCAGCATTTT.

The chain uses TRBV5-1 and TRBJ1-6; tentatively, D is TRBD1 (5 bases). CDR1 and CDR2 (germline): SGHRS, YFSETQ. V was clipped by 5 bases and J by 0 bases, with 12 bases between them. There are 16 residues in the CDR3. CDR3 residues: CASRRGGSSYNSPLHF. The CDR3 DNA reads TGCGCCAGCAGACGCGGGGGGAGCTCCTATAATTCACCCCTCCACTTT.

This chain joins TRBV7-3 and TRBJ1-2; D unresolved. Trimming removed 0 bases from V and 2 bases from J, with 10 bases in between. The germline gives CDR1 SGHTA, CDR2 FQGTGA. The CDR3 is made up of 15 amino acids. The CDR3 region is CASSLTPDGNYGYTF. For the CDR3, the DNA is TGTGCCAGCAGCTTAACCCCGGACGGAAACTATGGCTACACCTTC.

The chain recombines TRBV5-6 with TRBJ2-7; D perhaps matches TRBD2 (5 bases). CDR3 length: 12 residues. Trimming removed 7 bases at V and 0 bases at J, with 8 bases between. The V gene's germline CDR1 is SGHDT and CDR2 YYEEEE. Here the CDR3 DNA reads TGTGCCAGCGATACTAGCTCCTACGAGCAGTACTTC. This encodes CASDTSSYEQYF.

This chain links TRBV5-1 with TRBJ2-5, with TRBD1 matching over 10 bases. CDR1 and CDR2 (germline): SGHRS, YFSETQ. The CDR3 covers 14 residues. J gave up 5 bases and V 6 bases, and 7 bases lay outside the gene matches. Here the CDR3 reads CASTRQGARETQYF. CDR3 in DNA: TGCGCCAGCACCCGACAGGGGGCCAGGGAGACCCAGTACTTC.